This T cell receptor beta chain was obtained from a study of T cells in Graves' hyperthyroidism and ophthalmopathy. Regarding the study as a whole: Blood also showed most of the thyroid clonotypes that were expanded above 0.001.

Authors of the study amplified TCR beta CDR3 regions from RNA transcripts. When the TCR CDR3 underwent first-round RT-PCR, the HTBI primer set was used. A single record per CDR3 protein comes from TCRdb applying MiXCR to the multiplex PCR reads. This sample has 300,000 to 450,000 distinct CDR3 sequences, with more than 14% found just once. The CDR3 runs to 15 residues. The V gene's germline CDR1 is KGHDR and CDR2 SFDVKD. The V segment lost 4 bases and the J segment 2 bases; nucleotides outside the gene matches: 4. Turning to this clonotype: Its antigen is as yet unknown.

A NOSPECS grade of at least 4, a Clinical Activity Score of at least 3 and duration under 3 months were recorded in ophthalmopathy patients. Those patients with uncontrolled infection, other autoimmune disease, pregnancy or lactation were excluded. This receptor was taken from a woman under 40 with Graves' ophthalmopathy. Sequencing was performed on blood. The rearrangement links TRBV24-1 to TRBJ1-1; TRBD1 matches 9 bases. The CDR3: CATSDPGQGNTEAFF. CDR3 nucleotides: TGTGCCACCAGTGACCCGGGACAGGGTAACACTGAAGCTTTCTTT.